This TCR beta chain was observed in a study of cytomegalovirus exposure and HLA in healthy donors. CDR3 size: 14 residues. The germline CDR1 and CDR2 sequences are SEHNR and FQNEAQ (reference sequence). PCR used 60 Vbeta primers and 13 Jbeta primers. Measured with immunoSEQ multiplex PCR; TCRdb has only the in-frame clones, and not every one. This sample has 150,000 to 200,000 clones; over 75% occur once, and the top ten carry 1.5% to 2%. Notes on this clone: The junction differs from germline at one of its ends, possibly a read error.

The chain couples TRBV7-9 to TRBJ2-7; 8 positions match TRBD2. The sequencing sample was made of PBMCs. This TCR derives from a woman aged 18-30 years in good health and CMV-seronegative. The CDR3 bases are TGTTCCAGCAGCCCGGGGGGGGGATACTACGAGCAGTACTTC. It codes for CSSSPGGGYYEQYF.